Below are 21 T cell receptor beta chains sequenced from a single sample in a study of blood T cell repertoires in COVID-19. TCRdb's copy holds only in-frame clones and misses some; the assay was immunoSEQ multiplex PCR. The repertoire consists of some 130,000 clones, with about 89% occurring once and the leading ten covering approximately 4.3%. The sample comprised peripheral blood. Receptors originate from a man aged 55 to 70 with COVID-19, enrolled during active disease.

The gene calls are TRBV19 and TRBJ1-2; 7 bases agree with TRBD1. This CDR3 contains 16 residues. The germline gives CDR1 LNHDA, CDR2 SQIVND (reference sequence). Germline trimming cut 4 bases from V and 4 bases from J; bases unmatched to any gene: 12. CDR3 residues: CASSTSTGREGYGYTF. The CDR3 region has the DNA TGTGCCAGTAGTACCTCGACAGGGCGTGAGGGCTATGGCTACACCTTC. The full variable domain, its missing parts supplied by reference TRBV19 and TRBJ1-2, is DGGITQSPKYLFRKEGQNVTLSCEQNLNHDAMYWYRQDPGQGLRLIYYSQIVNDFQKGDIAEGYSVSREKKESFPLTVTSAQKNPTAFYLCASSTSTGREGYGYTFGSGTRLTVV.

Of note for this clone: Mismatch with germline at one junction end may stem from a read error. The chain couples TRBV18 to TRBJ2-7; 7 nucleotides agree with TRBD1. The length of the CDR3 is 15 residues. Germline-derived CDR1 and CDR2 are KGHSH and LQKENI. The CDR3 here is CASSPARTGSNEQYF. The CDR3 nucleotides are TGTGCCAGCTCACCGGCGCGGACAGGCTCCAACGAGCAGTACTTC.

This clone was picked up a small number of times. The CDR3 sequence: CSVEKAGGRYNEQFF. The CDR3 coding sequence is TGCAGCGTTGAAAAGGCGGGGGGCCGATACAATGAGCAGTTCTTC. The chain is built from TRBV29-1 and TRBJ2-1; 8 nucleotides match TRBD2. From germline, CDR1 is SQVTM and CDR2 ANQGSEA. Trimming removed 2 bases from V and 4 bases from J; junction bases left unmatched: 7. The CDR3 has 15 amino acids.

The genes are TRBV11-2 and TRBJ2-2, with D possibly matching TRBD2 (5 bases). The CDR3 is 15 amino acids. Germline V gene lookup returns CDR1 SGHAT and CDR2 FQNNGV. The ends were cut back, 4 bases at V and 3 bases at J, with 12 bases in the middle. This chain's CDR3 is CASSSGRGYTGELFF. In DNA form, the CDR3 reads TGTGCCAGCAGCTCCGGCCGGGGTTACACCGGGGAGCTGTTTTTT.

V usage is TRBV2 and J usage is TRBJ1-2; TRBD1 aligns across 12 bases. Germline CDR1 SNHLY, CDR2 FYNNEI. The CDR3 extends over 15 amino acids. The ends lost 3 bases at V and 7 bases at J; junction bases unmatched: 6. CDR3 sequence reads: CASSDGDRGLGGYTF. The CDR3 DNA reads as TGTGCCAGCAGTGATGGGGACAGGGGGCTGGGTGGCTACACCTTC.

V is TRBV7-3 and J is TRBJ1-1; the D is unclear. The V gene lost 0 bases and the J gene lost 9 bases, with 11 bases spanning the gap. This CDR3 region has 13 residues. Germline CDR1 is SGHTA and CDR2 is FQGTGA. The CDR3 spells CASSLTTAEKAFF. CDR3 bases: TGTGCCAGCAGCTTAACAACGGCGGAGAAAGCTTTCTTT.

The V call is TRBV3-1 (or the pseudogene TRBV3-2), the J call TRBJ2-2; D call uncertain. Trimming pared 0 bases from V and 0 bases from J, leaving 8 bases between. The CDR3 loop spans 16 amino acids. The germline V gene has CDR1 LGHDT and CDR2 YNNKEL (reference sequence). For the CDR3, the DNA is TGTGCCAGCAGCCAAGACTTAGCTTCGAACACCGGGGAGCTGTTTTTT. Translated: CASSQDLASNTGELFF.

CDR3 sequence: CASSPRQGLNTEAFF. The CDR3 DNA is TGTGCCAGCAGCCCCCGACAGGGCCTGAACACTGAAGCTTTCTTT. The V gene is TRBV9, the J gene TRBJ1-1; 7 bases line up with TRBD1. CDR1 and CDR2 from the germline V gene are SGDLS and YYNGEE. The CDR3 sequence is 15 residues long. The V and J ends lost 4 bases and 0 bases, in that order; junction bases with no gene match: 6.

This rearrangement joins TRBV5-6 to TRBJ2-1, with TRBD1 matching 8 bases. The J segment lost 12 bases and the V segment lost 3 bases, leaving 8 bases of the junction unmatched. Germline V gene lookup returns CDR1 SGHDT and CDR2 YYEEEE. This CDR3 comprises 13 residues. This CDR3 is CASSSGQGYRQFF. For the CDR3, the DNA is TGTGCCAGCAGCTCCGGACAGGGTTATAGGCAGTTCTTC.

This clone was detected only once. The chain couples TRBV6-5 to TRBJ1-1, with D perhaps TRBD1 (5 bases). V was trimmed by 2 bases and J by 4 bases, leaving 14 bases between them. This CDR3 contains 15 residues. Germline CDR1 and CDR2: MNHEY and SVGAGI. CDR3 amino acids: CASSYEAGGITEAFF. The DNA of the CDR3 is TGTGCCAGCAGTTACGAGGCCGGGGGAATCACTGAAGCTTTCTTT.

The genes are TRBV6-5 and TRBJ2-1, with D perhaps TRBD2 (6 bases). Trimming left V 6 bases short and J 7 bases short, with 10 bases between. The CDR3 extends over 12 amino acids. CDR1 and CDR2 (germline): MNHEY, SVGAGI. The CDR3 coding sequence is TGTGCCAGCAGCGAGGAGGGGAATGAGCAGTTCTTC. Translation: CASSEEGNEQFF.

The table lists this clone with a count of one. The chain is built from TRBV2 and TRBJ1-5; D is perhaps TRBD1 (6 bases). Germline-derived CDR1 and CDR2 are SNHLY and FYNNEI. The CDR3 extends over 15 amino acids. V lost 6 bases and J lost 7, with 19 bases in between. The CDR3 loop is CASSRDVAGAQPQHF. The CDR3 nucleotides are TGTGCCAGCAGCCGAGACGTGGCAGGGGCGCAGCCCCAGCATTTT.

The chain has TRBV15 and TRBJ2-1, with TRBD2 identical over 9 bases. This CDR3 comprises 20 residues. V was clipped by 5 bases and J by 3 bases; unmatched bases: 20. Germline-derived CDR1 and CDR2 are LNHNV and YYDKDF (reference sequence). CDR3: CATSGGGNSGGSRHYNEQFF. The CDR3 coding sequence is TGTGCCACCAGCGGTGGGGGGAATAGCGGGGGTTCCCGTCACTACAATGAGCAGTTCTTC.

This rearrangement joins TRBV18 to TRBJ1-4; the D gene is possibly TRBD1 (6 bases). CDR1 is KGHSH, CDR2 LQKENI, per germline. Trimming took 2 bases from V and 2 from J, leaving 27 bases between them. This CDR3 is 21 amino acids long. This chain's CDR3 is CASSPRFVTDGGAETNEKLFF. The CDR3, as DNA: TGTGCCAGCTCACCAAGATTTGTTACGGATGGGGGCGCCGAGACTAATGAAAAACTGTTTTTT.

The CDR3 bases are TGTGCCAGCCGCTTACAGACAGGGAACTATGGCTACACCTTC. Amino acids: CASRLQTGNYGYTF. V and J are TRBV2 and TRBJ1-2, with 7 nucleotides matching TRBD1. Germline values: CDR1 SNHLY, CDR2 FYNNEI. CDR3 length: 14 amino acids. J was trimmed by 2 bases and V by 8 bases; bases with no gene match: 8.

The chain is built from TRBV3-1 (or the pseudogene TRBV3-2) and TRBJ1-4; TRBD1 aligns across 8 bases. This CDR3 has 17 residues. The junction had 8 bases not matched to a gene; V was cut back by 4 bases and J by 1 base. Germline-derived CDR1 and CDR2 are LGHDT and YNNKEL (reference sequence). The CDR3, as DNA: TGTGCCAGCAGCCTCCGTGCGACAGGGGTAACTAATGAAAAACTGTTTTTT. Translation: CASSLRATGVTNEKLFF.

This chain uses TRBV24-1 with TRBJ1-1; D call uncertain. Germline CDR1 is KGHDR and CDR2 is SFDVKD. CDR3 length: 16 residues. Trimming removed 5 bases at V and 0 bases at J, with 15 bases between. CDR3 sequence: CATSVPPVSLNTEAFF. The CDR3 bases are TGTGCCACCAGTGTGCCCCCAGTATCTCTGAACACTGAAGCTTTCTTT.

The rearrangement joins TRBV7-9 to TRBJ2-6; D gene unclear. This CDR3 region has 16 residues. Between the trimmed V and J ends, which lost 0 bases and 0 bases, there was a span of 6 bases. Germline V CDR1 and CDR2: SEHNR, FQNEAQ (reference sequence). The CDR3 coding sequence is TGTGCCAGCAGCTTAGCCGTGAGCTCTGGGGCCAACGTCCTGACTTTC. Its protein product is CASSLAVSSGANVLTF.

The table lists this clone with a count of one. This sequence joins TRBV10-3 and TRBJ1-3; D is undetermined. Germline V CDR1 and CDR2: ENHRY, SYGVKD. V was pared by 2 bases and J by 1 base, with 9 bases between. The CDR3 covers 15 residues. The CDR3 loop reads CAISEAAGSGNTIYF. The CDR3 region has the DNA TGTGCCATCAGTGAGGCCGCGGGGTCTGGAAACACCATATATTTT.

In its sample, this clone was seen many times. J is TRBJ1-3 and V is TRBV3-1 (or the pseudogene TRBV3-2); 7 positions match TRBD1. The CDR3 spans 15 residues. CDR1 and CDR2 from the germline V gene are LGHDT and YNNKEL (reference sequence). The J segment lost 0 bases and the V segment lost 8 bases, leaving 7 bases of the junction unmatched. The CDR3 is CASQGQSRSGNTIYF. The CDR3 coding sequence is TGTGCCAGCCAGGGACAGTCTCGCTCTGGAAACACCATATATTTT.

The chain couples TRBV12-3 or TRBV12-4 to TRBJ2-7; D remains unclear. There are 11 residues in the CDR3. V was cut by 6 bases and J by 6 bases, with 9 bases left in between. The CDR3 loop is CASSSVGEQYF. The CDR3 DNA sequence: TGTGCCAGCAGCTCCGTCGGCGAGCAGTACTTC.